This TCR beta chain was observed in a study of CD4 T cells in relation to SARS-CoV-2 and coronaviruses. Unexposed donor CD4+ T cells date from about 2011-2019, before the COVID-19 pandemic. CD4+ T cells were isolated from the cells after around eleven days of culture. Unexposed-donor CD4+ T cells were probed with SARS-CoV-2 S/N and four cold-coronavirus spikes, cells permitting. Clones were read by immunoSEQ multiplex PCR, and TCRdb kept only the in-frame ones, dropping some. The sample includes 23,000 or so clones, 70% to 80% seen only once; the top ten take 21%. V was cut by 0 bases and J by 10 bases, with 13 bases left in between. This CDR3 spans 13 amino acids. The V gene's germline CDR1 is SGHNT and CDR2 YYREEE (reference sequence). Turning to this clone: The antigen is undetermined.

This TCR came from a human donor in good health. Sequenced sample: CD4+ T cells from PBMCs, cultured in vitro. This chain links TRBV5-4 with TRBJ1-1, with a tentative D call TRBD1 (6 bases). The CDR3 DNA is TGTGCCAGCAGCTTGGACACGAAGGGGGGAGCTTTCTTT. Protein sequence: CASSLDTKGGAFF.